This TCR beta chain stems from a study of blood T cell repertoires in COVID-19. Study overall: The study drew acute and convalescent COVID-19 samples from the United States, Italy and Spain. From T cells, B-cell-depleted T cells, or PBMCs came the material, which was cDNA or gDNA.

The CDR3 covers 12 residues. V was pared by 4 bases and J by 5 bases, with 8 bases between. In the original workflow: Amplification of reference gene primers provided the estimated nucleated cell counts. TCRdb keeps only in-frame clones here, not all; method: immunoSEQ multiplex PCR. D and trimming were read from the DNA, whereas the V and J calls and clone size are those reported in that table. The sample has 160,000 or so clones, about four fifths seen once. The chain links TRBV12-3 or TRBV12-4 to TRBJ1-2; maybe TRBD1 (6 bases). Sequenced sample: peripheral blood. The TCR comes from a man in his 70s with active or convalescent COVID-19. The CDR3 spells CASSSGQYGYTF. DNA for the CDR3: TGTGCCAGCAGTTCCGGACAGTATGGCTACACCTTC.